This record concerns one TCR beta chain sequence. Its antigen has not been determined. Per-base qualities were not stored, and no clone one base away is much larger. V is shortened by 4 bases, J by 2 bases, and the region joining them spans 10 bases. CDR1 is given as SGHRS and CDR2 as YFSETQ, both from the germline V gene. Taken from cysteine to phenylalanine, the CDR3 has 15 residues. Solely the CDR3 DNA is kept, with 45 bases framed from the first base. All donors were healthy Caucasians. Miltenyi CD45RO+ enrichment and human naive T-cell isolation kits were used to isolate memory (CD45RO+) and naive T cells from PBMC. This entry is derived from a study of identical twins (dated by TCRdb to 2016 to 2017). Looking at the study overall: To test whether fetal clonotypes persist, the study used deep sequencing on TCR alpha and beta repertoires from monozygotic twins, unrelated adults of various ages, and cord blood. Replicate twin experiments were performed at different times using different library preparation protocols to rule out contamination.

On the study overall, not on this receptor specifically: Zero-insertion analyses could be partly confounded by invariant T cells such as MAIT and iNKT, though diverse VJ usage argued against such confounding for most clonotypes. Compared with coincidental sharing between unrelated individuals, out-of-frame TCR alpha sequences shared between twins showed an excess of sequences with low generation probability. Excess twin sharing in beta out-of-frame sequences was weaker because fewer shared sequences lowered the signal-to-noise ratio. Abundant cord blood beta clonotypes had fewer insertions, young adult naive repertoires showed a similar but weaker trend, and memory repertoires showed no such trend. Because the same donors could not be followed over many years, conclusions were based on cross-sectional statistical analysis. In monozygotic twins, recombination models systematically underestimated out-of-frame TCR alpha sharing, but the models matched the sharing seen between unrelated individuals.

The protocol used for the library was 5' RACE. The sequencer was an Illumina HiSeq 2000. A universal primer binding site was introduced by template switching, and a unique molecular identifier was present in the final cDNA, enabling accurate counting of TCR cDNA molecules. First-strand cDNA for TCR alpha and beta chains was synthesized from specific primers in the conserved constant-segment region. Each cDNA library was double barcoded, with a SMART-Mk sample barcode plus Illumina barcodes, to control for contamination. TruSeq adapter sequences and Illumina sample barcodes were added in two successive PCR steps. TCR alpha and beta cDNA libraries were sequenced on the Illumina HiSeq platform with custom primers. The study's own analysis went as follows. MiGEC processed the raw reads to extract unique molecular identifiers, while MiXCR was used to determine the CDR3 positions. Recombination models were inferred per individual with the repgenHMM and IGoR tools using an EM algorithm. Shared clonotype analysis was performed with the tcR package in R, normalizing sharing by the product of cloneset sizes. To study raw recombination without the effects of thymic and clonal selection, out-of-frame nonproductive sequences were analyzed. TCRdb's own reprocessing of the public reads used fastp at Q25 and MiXCR and kept productive beta chains. Rows matching on CDR3 protein sequence are summarized as one entry with the most common DNA and genes. It is TCRdb's table, rather than the study itself, that gives the V and J calls and clone size. For this sample the table gives roughly 260,000 distinct CDR3 sequences, of which around 15% were detected only once. Under 9.5% of the sample is taken by the ten largest.

Sequenced input: memory (CD45RO+) T cells sorted from blood. The cell subset or site label, read with the paper, signifies: CD45RO+ enriched T cells. This TCR derives from a woman aged 18-29 years in good health. The rearranged segments are TRBV5-1 and TRBJ2-6, with no reliable assignment of the D segment. The DNA sequence is TGCGCCAGCAGCGACGGAAAGACTGGGGCCAACGTCCTGACTTTC. It codes for CASSDGKTGANVLTF.